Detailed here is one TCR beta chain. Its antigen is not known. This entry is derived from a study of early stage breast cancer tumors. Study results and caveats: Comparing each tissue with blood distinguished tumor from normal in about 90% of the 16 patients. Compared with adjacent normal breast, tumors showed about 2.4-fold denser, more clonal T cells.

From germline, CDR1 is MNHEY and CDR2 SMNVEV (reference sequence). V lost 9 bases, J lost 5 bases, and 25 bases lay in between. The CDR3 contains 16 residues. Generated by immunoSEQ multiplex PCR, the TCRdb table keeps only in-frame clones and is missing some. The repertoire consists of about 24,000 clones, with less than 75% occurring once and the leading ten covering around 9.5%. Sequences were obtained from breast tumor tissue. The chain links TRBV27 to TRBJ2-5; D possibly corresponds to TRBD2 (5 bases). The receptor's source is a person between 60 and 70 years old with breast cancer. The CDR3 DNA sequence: TGTGCCAGTTTTCCATCCCCCGCTAGCTGGAAGGAGACCCAGTACTTC. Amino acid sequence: CASFPSPASWKETQYF.